Detailed here is one T cell receptor beta chain. The CDR3 runs to 15 residues. J was trimmed by 1 base and V by 6 bases; bases with no gene match: 11. Germline V gene sequence: CDR1 GTSNPN, CDR2 SVGIG (reference sequence). These data originate in a study of blood T cell repertoires in COVID-19. The overall study: The analysed material was cDNA or gDNA that came from T cells, B-cell-depleted T cells, or PBMCs.

The assay was immunoSEQ multiplex PCR, and TCRdb's table has in-frame clones only and misses some. Of tens of thousands of clones in the sample, roughly 82% are singletons; the top ten hold 20% to 25%. Sequencing was done on a sample of peripheral blood. V usage is TRBV30 and J usage is TRBJ2-5; 7 nucleotides line up with TRBD1. The TCR comes from a woman in her fifties or sixties with acute or convalescent COVID-19. CDR3 DNA sequence: TGTGCCTGCCAGTTGGGGACAGCTACCCAAGAGACCCAGTACTTC. This codes for CACQLGTATQETQYF.